This T cell receptor (beta chain) emerged from a study of T cells after yellow fever vaccination. Study outcomes and limitations: A small share of clonotypes appeared in both CD4 and CD8 compartments. Most clones from primary vaccination resurfaced after the booster (around 95% CD4, over 85% CD8). It was a weaker secondary response, yet one that peaked faster, at day 5 versus 15.

Regarding this clonotype: Its specificity is not known.

MiXCR, run by TCRdb on the 5' RACE reads, gives a single entry per CDR3 protein. The profile shows 200,000 to 300,000 distinct CDR3 sequences, 10% to 15% of them singletons. This material consisted of CD4+ T cells sorted from PBMCs, taken 45 days after the yellow fever booster vaccination. This TCR came from a man between 25 and 39 years old who received the YFV17D yellow fever vaccine.

The CDR3 here is CASSLISPRTEAFF. The DNA of the CDR3 is TGTGCCAGCAGCCTCATCAGTCCCCGCACTGAAGCTTTCTTT. The rearrangement uses TRBV7-2 and TRBJ1-1, with D hard to call. The CDR3 totals 14 residues. The ends were cut back, 5 bases at V and 4 bases at J, with 14 bases in the middle. Germline CDR1 reads SGHTA; CDR2 reads FQGNSA.